The clone carrying this T cell receptor beta chain appeared a few times. This record belongs to a study of blood T cells in healthy people across ages. For the second PCR, which ran for about 6 to 12 cycles, a sample-barcoded 5' primer and a J-beta primer mix were used. One entry per CDR3 protein results from TCRdb running MiXCR on the 5' RACE reads. This sample yields over 500,000 distinct CDR3 sequences, of which roughly half are seen a single time; approximately 13% belongs to the top ten. Germline assignment: CDR1 DFQATT and CDR2 SNEGSKA (reference sequence). CDR3 length: 12 residues. Deletions cut 3 bases from V and 5 bases from J, with 10 bases between.

The TCR originated in a woman aged 80 or over in good health. The chain joins TRBV20-1 to TRBJ2-5; no clear D gene. What was sequenced was blood. The CDR3 bases are TGCAGTGCTAGTGGTCAAGGGGAGACCCAGTACTTC. Translation: CSASGQGETQYF.